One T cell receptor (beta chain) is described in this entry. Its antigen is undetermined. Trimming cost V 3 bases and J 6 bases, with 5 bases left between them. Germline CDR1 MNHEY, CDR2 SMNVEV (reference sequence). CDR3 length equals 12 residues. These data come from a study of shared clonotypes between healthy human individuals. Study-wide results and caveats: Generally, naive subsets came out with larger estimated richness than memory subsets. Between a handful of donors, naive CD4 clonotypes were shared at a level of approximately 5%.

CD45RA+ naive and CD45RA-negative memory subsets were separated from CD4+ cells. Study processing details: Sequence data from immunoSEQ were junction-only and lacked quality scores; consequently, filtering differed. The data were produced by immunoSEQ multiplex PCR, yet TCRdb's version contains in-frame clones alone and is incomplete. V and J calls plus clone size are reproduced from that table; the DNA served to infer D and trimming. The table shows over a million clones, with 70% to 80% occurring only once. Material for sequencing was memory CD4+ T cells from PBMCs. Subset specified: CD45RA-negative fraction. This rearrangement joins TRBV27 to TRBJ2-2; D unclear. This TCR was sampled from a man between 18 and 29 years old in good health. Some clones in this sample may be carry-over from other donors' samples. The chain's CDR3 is CASSFYPGELFF. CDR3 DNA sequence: TGTGCCAGCAGTTTTTACCCCGGGGAGCTGTTTTTT.